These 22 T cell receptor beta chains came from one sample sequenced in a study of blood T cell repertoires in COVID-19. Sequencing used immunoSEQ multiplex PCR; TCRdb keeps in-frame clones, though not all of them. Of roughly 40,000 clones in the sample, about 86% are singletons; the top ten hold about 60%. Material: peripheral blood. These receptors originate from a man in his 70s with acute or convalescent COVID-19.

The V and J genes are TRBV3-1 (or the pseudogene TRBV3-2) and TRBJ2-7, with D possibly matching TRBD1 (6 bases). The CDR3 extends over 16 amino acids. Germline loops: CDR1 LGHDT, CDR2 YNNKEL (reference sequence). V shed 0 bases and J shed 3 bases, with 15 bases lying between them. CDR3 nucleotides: TGTGCCAGCAGCCAAGATCGCCAGGGGAAGGGCTACGAGCAGTACTTC. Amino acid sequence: CASSQDRQGKGYEQYF.

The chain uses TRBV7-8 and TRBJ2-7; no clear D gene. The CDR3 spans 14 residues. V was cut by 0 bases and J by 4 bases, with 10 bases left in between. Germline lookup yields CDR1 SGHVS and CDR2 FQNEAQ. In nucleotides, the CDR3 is TGTGCCAGCAGCTTAGCCCGAGTCGGTTACGAGCAGTACTTC. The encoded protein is CASSLARVGYEQYF.

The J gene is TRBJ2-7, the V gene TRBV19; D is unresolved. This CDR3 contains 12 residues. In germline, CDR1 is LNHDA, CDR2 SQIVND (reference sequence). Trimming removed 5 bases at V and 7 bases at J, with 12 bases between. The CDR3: CASSSAQAEQYF. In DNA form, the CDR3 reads TGTGCCAGTAGTTCTGCTCAGGCGGAGCAGTACTTC.

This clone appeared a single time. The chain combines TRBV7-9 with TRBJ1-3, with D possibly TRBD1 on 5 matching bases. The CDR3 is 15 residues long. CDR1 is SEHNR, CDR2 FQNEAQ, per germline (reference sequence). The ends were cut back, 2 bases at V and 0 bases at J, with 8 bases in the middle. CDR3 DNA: TGTGCCAGCAGCTTACGGGGGAGCTCTGGAAACACCATATATTTT. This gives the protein CASSLRGSSGNTIYF.

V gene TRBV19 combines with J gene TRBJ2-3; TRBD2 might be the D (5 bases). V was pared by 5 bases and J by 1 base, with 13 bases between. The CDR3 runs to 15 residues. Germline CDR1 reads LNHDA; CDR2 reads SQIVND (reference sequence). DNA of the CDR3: TGTGCCAGTAGTTACCTAGCAACCGGCACAGATACGCAGTATTTT. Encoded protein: CASSYLATGTDTQYF.

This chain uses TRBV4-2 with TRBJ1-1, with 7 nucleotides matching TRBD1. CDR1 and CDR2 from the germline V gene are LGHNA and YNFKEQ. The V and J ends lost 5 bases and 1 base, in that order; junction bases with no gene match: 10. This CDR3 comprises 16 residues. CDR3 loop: CASSMAIGTENTEAFF. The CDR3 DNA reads TGTGCCAGCAGCATGGCAATCGGGACAGAGAACACTGAAGCTTTCTTT.

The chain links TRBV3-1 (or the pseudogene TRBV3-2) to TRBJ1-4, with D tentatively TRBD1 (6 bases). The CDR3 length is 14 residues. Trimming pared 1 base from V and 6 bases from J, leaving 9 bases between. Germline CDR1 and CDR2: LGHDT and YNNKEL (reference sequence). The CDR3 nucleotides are TGTGCCAGCAGCCAAGTACAGGGCGATGAAAAACTGTTTTTT. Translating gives CASSQVQGDEKLFF.

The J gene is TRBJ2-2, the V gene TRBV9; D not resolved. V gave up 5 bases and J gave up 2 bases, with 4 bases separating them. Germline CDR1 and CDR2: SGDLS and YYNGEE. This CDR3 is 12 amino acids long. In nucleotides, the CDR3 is TGTGCCAGCAGTCTTAACACCGGGGAGCTGTTTTTT. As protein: CASSLNTGELFF.

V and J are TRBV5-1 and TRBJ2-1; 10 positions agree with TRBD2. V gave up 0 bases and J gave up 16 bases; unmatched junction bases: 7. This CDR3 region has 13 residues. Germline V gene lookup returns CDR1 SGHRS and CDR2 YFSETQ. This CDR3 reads CASSLELAGVLFF. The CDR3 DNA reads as TGCGCCAGCAGCTTGGAGCTAGCGGGGGTTCTTTTCTTC.

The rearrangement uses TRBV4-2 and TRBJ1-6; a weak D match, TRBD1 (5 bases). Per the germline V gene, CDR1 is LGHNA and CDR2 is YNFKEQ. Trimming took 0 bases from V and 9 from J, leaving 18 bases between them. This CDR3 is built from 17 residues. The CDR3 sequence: CASSQETIPQGASPLHF. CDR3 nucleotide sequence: TGTGCCAGCAGCCAAGAGACAATTCCGCAGGGCGCTTCACCCCTCCACTTT.

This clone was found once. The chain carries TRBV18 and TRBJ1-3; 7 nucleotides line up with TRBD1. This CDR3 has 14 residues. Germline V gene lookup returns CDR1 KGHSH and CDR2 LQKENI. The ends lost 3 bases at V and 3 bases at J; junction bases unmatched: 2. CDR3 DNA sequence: TGTGCCAGCTCACCCGGGACAGATGGAAACACCATATATTTT. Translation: CASSPGTDGNTIYF.

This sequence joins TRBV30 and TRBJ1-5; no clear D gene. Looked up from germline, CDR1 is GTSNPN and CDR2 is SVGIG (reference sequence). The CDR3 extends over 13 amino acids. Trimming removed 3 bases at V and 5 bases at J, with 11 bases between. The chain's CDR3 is CAWSTGEHQPQHF. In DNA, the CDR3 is TGTGCCTGGAGCACTGGGGAGCATCAGCCCCAGCATTTT.

CDR3 in amino acids: CASSFRDRNQPQHF. The DNA of the CDR3 is TGTGCCAGTAGTTTCCGGGACAGAAATCAGCCCCAGCATTTT. The V gene is TRBV19, the J gene TRBJ1-5; TRBD1 matches at 7 bases. Germline V gene lookup returns CDR1 LNHDA and CDR2 SQIVND (reference sequence). This CDR3 has 14 amino acids. The V segment lost 5 bases and the J segment 4 bases; nucleotides outside the gene matches: 5.

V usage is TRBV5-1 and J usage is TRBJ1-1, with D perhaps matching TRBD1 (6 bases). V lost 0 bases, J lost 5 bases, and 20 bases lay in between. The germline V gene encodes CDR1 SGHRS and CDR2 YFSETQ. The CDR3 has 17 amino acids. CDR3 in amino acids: CASSLAYRTAGPTEAFF. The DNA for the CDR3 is TGCGCCAGCAGCTTGGCCTATAGGACAGCCGGACCAACTGAAGCTTTCTTT.

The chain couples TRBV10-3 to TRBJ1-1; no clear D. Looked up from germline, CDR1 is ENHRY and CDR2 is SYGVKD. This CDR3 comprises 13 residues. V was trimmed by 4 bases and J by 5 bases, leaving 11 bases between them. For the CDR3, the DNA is TGTGCCATCAGTGGCCGGGGAGGAACTGAAGCTTTCTTT. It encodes CAISGRGGTEAFF.

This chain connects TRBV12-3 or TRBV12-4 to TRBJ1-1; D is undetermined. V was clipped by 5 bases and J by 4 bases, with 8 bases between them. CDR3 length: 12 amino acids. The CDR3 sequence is CASSPLGTEAFF. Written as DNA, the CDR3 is TGTGCCAGCAGTCCCCTCGGCACTGAAGCTTTCTTT.

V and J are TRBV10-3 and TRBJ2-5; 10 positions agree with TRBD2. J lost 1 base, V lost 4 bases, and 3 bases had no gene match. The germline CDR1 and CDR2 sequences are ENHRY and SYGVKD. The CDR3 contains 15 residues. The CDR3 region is CAISGTSGTQETQYF. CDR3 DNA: TGTGCCATCAGTGGCACTAGCGGGACCCAAGAGACCCAGTACTTC.

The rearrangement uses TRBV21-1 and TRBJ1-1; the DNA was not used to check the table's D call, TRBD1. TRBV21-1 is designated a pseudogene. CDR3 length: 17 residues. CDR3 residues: CASSKGRQPQGNTEAFF. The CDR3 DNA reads TGTGCCAGCAGCAAAGGACGGCAGCCCCAGGGGAACACTGAAGCTTTCTTT.

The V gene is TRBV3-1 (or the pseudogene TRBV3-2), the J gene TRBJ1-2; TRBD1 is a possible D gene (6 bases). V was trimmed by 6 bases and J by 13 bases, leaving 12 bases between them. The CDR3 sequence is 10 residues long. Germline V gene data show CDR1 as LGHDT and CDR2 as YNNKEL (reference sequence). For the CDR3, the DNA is TGTGCCAGCAGAGGAGGGGGGGCCACCTTC. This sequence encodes CASRGGGATF.

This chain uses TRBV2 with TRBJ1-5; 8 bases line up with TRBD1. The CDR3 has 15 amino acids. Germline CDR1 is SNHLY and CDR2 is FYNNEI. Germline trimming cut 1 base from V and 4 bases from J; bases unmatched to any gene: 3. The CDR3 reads CASSEGTGRNQPQHF. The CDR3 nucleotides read TGTGCCAGCAGTGAAGGGACAGGGAGAAATCAGCCCCAGCATTTT.

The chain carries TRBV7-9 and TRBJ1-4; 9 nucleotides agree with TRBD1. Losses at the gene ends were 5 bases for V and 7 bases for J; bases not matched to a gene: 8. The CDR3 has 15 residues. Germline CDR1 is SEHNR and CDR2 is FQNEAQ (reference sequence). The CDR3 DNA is TGTGCCAGCAGCGCACAGGGGGCTGGAGGTGAAAAACTGTTTTTT. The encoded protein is CASSAQGAGGEKLFF. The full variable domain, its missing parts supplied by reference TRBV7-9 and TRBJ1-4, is DTGVSQNPRHKITKRGQNVTFRCDPISEHNRLYWYRQTLGQGPEFLTYFQNEAQLEKSRLLSDRFSAERPKGSFSTLEIQRTEQGDSAMYLCASSAQGAGGEKLFFGSGTQLSVL.

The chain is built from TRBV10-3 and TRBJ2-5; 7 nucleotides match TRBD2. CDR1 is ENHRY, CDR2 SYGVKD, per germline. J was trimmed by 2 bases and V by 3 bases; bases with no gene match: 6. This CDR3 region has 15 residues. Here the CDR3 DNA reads TGTGCCATCAGTGAAGTAGCGGGCGGACAAGAGACCCAGTACTTC. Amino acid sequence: CAISEVAGGQETQYF.